This T cell receptor beta chain was found in a study of T cells after yellow fever vaccination. TCRdb called the 5' RACE reads again in MiXCR, with one record for every CDR3 protein. The sample holds roughly 150,000 distinct CDR3 sequences, roughly 8.2% seen once. This clonotype occurred many times. The germline CDR1 and CDR2 sequences are SGHRS and YFSETQ. After removal of 3 bases from V and 2 bases from J, the junction contained 14 bases not matched to a gene. The CDR3 is 20 amino acids. The material sequenced was CD4+ T cells sorted from PBMCs, taken 5 days after the yellow fever booster vaccination. The TCR sequence derives from a man aged 30 to 39 who received the YFV17D yellow fever vaccine. This chain joins TRBV5-1 and TRBJ2-3; the match to TRBD2 covers 14 bases. CDR3 nucleotides: TGCGCCAGCAGCTCAGGACTAGCGGGAGGTCCCGCTACCTCCACAGATACGCAGTATTTT. Its protein is CASSSGLAGGPATSTDTQYF.